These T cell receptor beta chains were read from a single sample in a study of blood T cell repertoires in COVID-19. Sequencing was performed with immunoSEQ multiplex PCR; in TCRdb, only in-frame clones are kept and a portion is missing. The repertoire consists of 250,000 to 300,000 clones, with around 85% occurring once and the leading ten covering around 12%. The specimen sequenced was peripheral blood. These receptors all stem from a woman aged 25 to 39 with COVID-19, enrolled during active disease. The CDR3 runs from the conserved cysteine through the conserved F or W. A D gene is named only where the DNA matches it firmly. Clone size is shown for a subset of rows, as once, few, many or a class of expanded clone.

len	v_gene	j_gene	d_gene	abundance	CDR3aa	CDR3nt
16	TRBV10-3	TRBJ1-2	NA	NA	CAIRGGTLSQNYGYTF	TGTGCCATCAGGGGGGGGACCTTAAGCCAAAACTATGGCTACACCTTC
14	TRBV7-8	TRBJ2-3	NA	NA	CASSLLAFTDTQYF	TGTGCCAGCAGCTTGCTAGCGTTCACAGATACGCAGTATTTT
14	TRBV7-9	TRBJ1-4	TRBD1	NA	CASSWTGVNEKLFF	TGTGCCAGCAGCTGGACAGGGGTTAATGAAAAACTGTTTTTT
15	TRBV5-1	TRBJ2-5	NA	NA	CASSYSGVPEETQYF	TGCGCCAGCAGCTATTCGGGGGTGCCCGAGGAGACCCAGTACTTC
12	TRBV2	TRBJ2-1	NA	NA	CASTSRSDEQFF	TGTGCCAGCACTTCGAGGAGCGATGAGCAGTTCTTC
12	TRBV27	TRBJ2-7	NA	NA	CASSFGGYEQYF	TGTGCCAGCAGTTTCGGCGGTTACGAGCAGTACTTC
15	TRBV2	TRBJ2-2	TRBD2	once	CASSYGLANTGELFF	TGTGCCAGCAGTTATGGACTAGCGAACACCGGGGAGCTGTTTTTT
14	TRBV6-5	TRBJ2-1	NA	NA	CASSYRPSTVEQFF	TGTGCCAGCAGTTACCGACCATCTACAGTTGAGCAGTTCTTC
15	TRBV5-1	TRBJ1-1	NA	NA	CASSLLGARGTEAFF	TGCGCCAGCAGCTTGTTGGGGGCGCGGGGGACTGAAGCTTTCTTT
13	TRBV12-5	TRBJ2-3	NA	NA	CASGFSGTDTQYF	TGTGCTAGTGGTTTCAGCGGTACAGATACGCAGTATTTT
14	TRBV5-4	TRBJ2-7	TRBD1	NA	CASSLKGQAKGQYF	TGTGCCAGCAGCCTCAAGGGACAGGCGAAGGGGCAGTACTTC
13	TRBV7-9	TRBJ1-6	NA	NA	CASSLESPPPLHF	TGTGCCAGCAGCTTAGAATCCCCTCCACCCCTCCACTTT
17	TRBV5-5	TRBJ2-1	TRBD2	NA	CASSLRAAGETYNEQFF	TGTGCCAGCAGCTTGAGAGCAGCGGGGGAGACCTACAATGAGCAGTTCTTC
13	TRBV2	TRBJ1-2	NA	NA	CASSPDRNYGYTF	TGTGCCAGCAGTCCCGACAGGAACTATGGCTACACCTTC
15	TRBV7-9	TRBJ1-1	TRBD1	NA	CASSPGQGARTEAFF	TGTGCCAGCAGCCCAGGACAGGGTGCAAGGACTGAAGCTTTCTTT
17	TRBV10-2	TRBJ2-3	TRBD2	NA	CASSEWGGQRHTDTQYF	TGCGCCAGCAGTGAGTGGGGAGGGCAGCGACACACAGATACGCAGTATTTT
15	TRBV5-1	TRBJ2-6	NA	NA	CASSTYRLGANVLTF	TGCGCCAGCAGCACATACAGGTTGGGGGCCAACGTCCTGACTTTC
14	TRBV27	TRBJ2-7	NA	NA	CASRSSLGLDEQYF	TGTGCCAGCAGGTCGAGTTTGGGGCTCGACGAGCAGTACTTC
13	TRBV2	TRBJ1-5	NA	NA	CASKGQGHQPQHF	TGTGCCAGCAAAGGGCAGGGCCATCAGCCCCAGCATTTT
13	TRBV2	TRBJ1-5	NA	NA	CASTAGQGQPQHF	TGTGCCAGCACCGCGGGGCAGGGCCAGCCCCAGCATTTT
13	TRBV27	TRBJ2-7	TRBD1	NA	CASRLDRGYEQYF	TGTGCCAGCAGACTAGACAGGGGCTACGAGCAGTACTTC
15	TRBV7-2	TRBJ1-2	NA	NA	CASSVTNRDTNGYTF	TGTGCCAGCAGCGTCACTAACCGGGACACCAACGGCTACACCTTC
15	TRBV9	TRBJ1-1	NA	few	CASSAALNPNTEAFF	TGTGCCAGCAGCGCCGCCCTAAATCCAAACACTGAAGCTTTCTTT
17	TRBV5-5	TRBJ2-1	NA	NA	CASSLEVRARTRVEQFF	TGTGCCAGCAGCTTGGAAGTGAGGGCGCGGACTCGGGTTGAGCAGTTCTTC
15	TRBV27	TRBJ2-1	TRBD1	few	CASSARTGVLDEQFF	TGTGCCAGCAGTGCTCGGACAGGGGTATTGGATGAGCAGTTCTTC
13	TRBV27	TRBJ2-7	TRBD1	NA	CASSPTGDYEQYF	TGTGCCAGCAGCCCGACAGGGGACTACGAGCAGTACTTC
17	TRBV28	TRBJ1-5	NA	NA	CASSFRQIQYSNQPQHF	TGTGCCAGCAGTTTCCGTCAGATTCAATATAGCAATCAGCCCCAGCATTTT
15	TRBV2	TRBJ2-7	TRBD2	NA	CASGGRGGLLYEQYF	TGTGCCAGTGGGGGCCGGGGGGGACTCCTTTACGAGCAGTACTTC
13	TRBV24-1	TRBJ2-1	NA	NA	CATSDSSYNEQFF	TGTGCCACCAGTGACAGCTCCTACAATGAGCAGTTCTTC
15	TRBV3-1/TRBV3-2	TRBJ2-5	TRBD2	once	CASSLVSGVQETQYF	TGTGCCAGCAGCCTGGTTAGCGGGGTCCAAGAGACCCAGTACTTC
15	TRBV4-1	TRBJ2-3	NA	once	CASSRLTPWRDTQYF	TGCGCCAGCAGCCGATTGACTCCCTGGCGAGATACGCAGTATTTT
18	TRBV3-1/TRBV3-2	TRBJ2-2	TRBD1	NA	CASSQGDRGLLNTGELFF	TGTGCCAGCAGCCAAGGGGACAGGGGGCTTCTAAACACCGGGGAGCTGTTTTTT
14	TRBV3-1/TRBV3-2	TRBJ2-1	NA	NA	CASSQSAAYGEQFF	TGTGCCAGCAGCCAATCTGCCGCTTACGGTGAGCAGTTCTTC
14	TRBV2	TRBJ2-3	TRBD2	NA	CASSLAGLTDTQYF	TGTGCCAGCAGTTTAGCGGGGCTCACAGATACGCAGTATTTT
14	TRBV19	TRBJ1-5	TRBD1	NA	CASRWTGVQQPQHF	TGTGCCAGTAGATGGACAGGTGTACAACAGCCCCAGCATTTT
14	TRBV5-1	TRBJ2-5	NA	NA	CASSLSSSSGTQYF	TGCGCCAGCAGCTTGTCCTCGAGCTCAGGGACCCAGTACTTC
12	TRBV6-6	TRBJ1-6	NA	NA	CASSPDSVRLHF	TGTGCCAGCAGCCCGGATTCAGTGAGGCTCCACTTT
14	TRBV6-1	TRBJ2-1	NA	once	CASSELVIVNEQFF	TGTGCCAGCAGTGAACTAGTCATCGTAAATGAGCAGTTCTTC
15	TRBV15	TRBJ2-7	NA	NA	CATSRDGVAGDEQYF	TGTGCCACCAGCAGAGATGGGGTCGCAGGGGACGAGCAGTACTTC
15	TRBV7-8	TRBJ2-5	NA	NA	CASSLMGGVPETQYF	TGTGCCAGCAGCTTAATGGGCGGGGTTCCAGAGACCCAGTACTTC
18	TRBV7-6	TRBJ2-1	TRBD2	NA	CASSLFPLTSGGRDEQFF	TGTGCCAGCAGCTTATTTCCCCTGACTAGCGGGGGGAGGGATGAGCAGTTCTTC